Following are 18 T cell receptor beta chains from one sample sequenced in a study of cytomegalovirus exposure and HLA in healthy donors. The PCR had 60 Vbeta and 13 Jbeta primers. Libraries were prepared by immunoSEQ multiplex PCR; TCRdb keeps only in-frame clonotypes and omits some of them. The profile shows more than 85,000 clones, about an eighth of them singletons. Sample: PBMCs. These receptor sequences come from a man aged 35-49 years in good health and CMV-seropositive.

The rearrangement uses TRBV11-2 and TRBJ2-1; D ambiguous. This CDR3 is 13 amino acids long. The V and J ends lost 3 bases and 7 bases respectively, with 10 bases between them. The germline gives CDR1 SGHAT, CDR2 FQNNGV. The CDR3 sequence: CASSFGGDNEQFF. CDR3 DNA sequence: TGTGCCAGCAGCTTCGGCGGTGATAATGAGCAGTTCTTC.

The rearrangement uses TRBV27 and TRBJ1-4; no reliable D call. In germline, CDR1 is MNHEY, CDR2 SMNVEV (reference sequence). CDR3 length equals 14 residues. The V and J ends lost 8 bases and 7 bases respectively, with 17 bases between them. The CDR3 DNA follows: TGTGCCAGCTCGACCGTTAGAGGAAGTGAAAAACTGTTTTTT. It codes for CASSTVRGSEKLFF.

This clone has only one observation. This chain links TRBV15 with TRBJ2-2; 13 nucleotides agree with TRBD2. The CDR3 covers 17 residues. Germline CDR1 LNHNV, CDR2 YYDKDF (reference sequence). J lost 3 bases, V lost 11 bases, and 12 bases had no gene match. The CDR3 nucleotides read TGTGCCGCTTCCGGGACTAGCGGGATGGGGGACACCGGGGAGCTGTTTTTT. This codes for CAASGTSGMGDTGELFF.

The chain links TRBV5-6 to TRBJ2-5, with 9 bases aligning to TRBD2. V was clipped by 3 bases and J by 3 bases; unmatched bases: 3. The germline V gene has CDR1 SGHDT and CDR2 YYEEEE. The CDR3 runs 14 residues. The CDR3 DNA reads TGTGCCAGCAGCTATATAGCGGGAGAAGAGACCCAGTACTTC. Translated, it gives CASSYIAGEETQYF.

The J gene is TRBJ2-3, the V gene TRBV4-3, with 12 bases fitting TRBD2. The CDR3 spans 17 residues. Germline V gene lookup returns CDR1 LGHNA and CDR2 YSLEER. V shed 3 bases, J shed 6 bases, and the junction held 10 bases outside the gene matches. The CDR3 sequence: CASSQTSGSWRADTQYF. CDR3 DNA sequence: TGCGCCAGCAGCCAGACTAGCGGGAGTTGGCGGGCGGATACGCAGTATTTT.

This clone was observed a handful of times. The V gene is TRBV5-1, the J gene TRBJ1-3; D remains ambiguous. The CDR3 length is 13 residues. Trimming stripped 4 bases from V and 4 bases from J, with 9 bases between. CDR1 and CDR2 from the germline V gene are SGHRS and YFSETQ. In DNA, the CDR3 is TGCGCCAGCAGCCCCGGAGCAGGAAACACCATATATTTT. Its protein is CASSPGAGNTIYF.

V gene TRBV7-2 combines with J gene TRBJ2-2, with TRBD2 identical over 8 bases. CDR1 is SGHTA and CDR2 is FQGNSA in the germline V gene. V dropped 8 bases and J dropped 5; count of bases not matched to a gene: 10. The length of the CDR3 is 15 residues. Here the CDR3 DNA reads TGTGCCAGCGCCTTTAGGAGCGGGAGAACCGGGGAGCTGTTTTTT. Amino acid sequence: CASAFRSGRTGELFF.

This clone was seen a few times. The CDR3, as DNA: TGTGCCAGCATCGAGAGGTGGCAGGGATACGAAAAACTGTTTTTT. Translating gives CASIERWQGYEKLFF. The chain employs TRBV6-1 and TRBJ1-4; a possible D gene is TRBD1 (5 bases). Germline V CDR1 and CDR2: MNHNS, SASEGT. CDR3 length: 15 amino acids. The V and J ends lost 7 bases and 8 bases respectively, with 20 bases between them.

The rearrangement joins TRBV9 to TRBJ2-3; possible D gene TRBD2, 6 bases. CDR3 length: 15 residues. Germline V gene lookup returns CDR1 SGDLS and CDR2 YYNGEE. V gave up 0 bases and J gave up 3 bases, with 11 bases separating them. CDR3 coding DNA: TGTGCCAGCAGCGTAGATGCGGGACGGACAGATACGCAGTATTTT. As protein: CASSVDAGRTDTQYF.

Notes on this clone: Within the sample, other DNA sequences also encode this same CDR3. V usage is TRBV25-1 and J usage is TRBJ1-1; D call uncertain. V was cut by 7 bases and J by 1 base, with 4 bases left in between. The germline V gene has CDR1 MGHDK and CDR2 SYGVNS. This CDR3 region has 11 residues. CDR3 residues: CASTRNTEAFF. DNA for the CDR3: TGTGCCAGCACCAGGAACACTGAAGCTTTCTTT.

This clone appeared a few times. The chain has TRBV28 and TRBJ2-1, with 12 positions matching TRBD2. CDR3 length: 16 residues. Looked up from germline, CDR1 is MDHEN and CDR2 is SYDVKM. V lost 6 bases and J lost 4; bases outside the gene matches: 7. The CDR3 DNA is TGTGCCAGCAGCCTCCCCGGACTAGCGGGATACAATGAGCAGTTCTTC. Protein: CASSLPGLAGYNEQFF.

This clone was recorded a few times. The rearrangement links TRBV7-9 to TRBJ2-4; 9 bases are a match to TRBD2. Losses at the gene ends were 1 base for V and 2 bases for J; bases not matched to a gene: 3. CDR1 and CDR2 (germline): SEHNR, FQNEAQ (reference sequence). CDR3 length: 16 residues. CDR3 region: CASSLVGTSSKNIQYF. The CDR3 nucleotides read TGTGCCAGCAGCTTAGTAGGGACTAGCTCCAAAAACATTCAGTACTTC.

Here the CDR3 reads CASSVLSGGNTIYF. The CDR3 bases are TGTGCCAGCAGTGTATTGTCAGGGGGAAACACCATATATTTT. The chain links TRBV2 to TRBJ1-3, with a tentative D call TRBD1 (5 bases). Germline lookup yields CDR1 SNHLY and CDR2 FYNNEI. V lost 4 bases to trimming and J lost 4 bases, with 11 bases between them. This CDR3 spans 14 amino acids.

The gene calls are TRBV18 and TRBJ2-1; 7 bases fit TRBD2. This CDR3 contains 15 residues. CDR1 KGHSH and CDR2 LQKENI come from the germline V gene. Trimming took 1 base from V and 4 from J; bases not matched to a gene: 4. CDR3 DNA: TGTGCCAGCTCACCACGGAGCGGGGTATACAATGAGCAGTTCTTC. Translating gives CASSPRSGVYNEQFF.

The chain links TRBV7-9 to TRBJ2-1; 8 bases fit TRBD2. Per the germline V gene, CDR1 is SEHNR and CDR2 is FQNEAQ (reference sequence). The CDR3 has 15 residues. V was pared by 1 base and J by 5 bases, with 4 bases of the junction left unmatched. The CDR3 DNA reads as TGTGCCAGCAGCTTAGGAAGCGGGGGACACAATGAGCAGTTCTTC. Its translation: CASSLGSGGHNEQFF.

This clone was seen more than once but under ten times. The chain is built from TRBV7-2 and TRBJ1-2; a possible D gene is TRBD1 (6 bases). The CDR3 loop spans 14 amino acids. The V and J ends lost 6 bases and 5 bases respectively, with 16 bases between them. Germline V gene sequence: CDR1 SGHTA, CDR2 FQGNSA. CDR3 nucleotide sequence: TGTGCCAGCAGTCCCCTACAGGGAAGGTATGGCTACACCTTC. Its translation: CASSPLQGRYGYTF.

The chain is built from TRBV7-9 and TRBJ2-7, with 7 bases lining up with TRBD2. CDR1 SEHNR and CDR2 FQNEAQ come from the germline V gene (reference sequence). The junction had 8 bases not matched to a gene; V was cut back by 3 bases and J by 6 bases. The CDR3 runs to 14 residues. The CDR3 spells CASSLGGSSTEQYF. The CDR3 coding sequence is TGTGCCAGCAGCTTGGGCGGGAGTTCCACCGAGCAGTACTTC.

Written as DNA, the CDR3 is TGTGCCAGCAGTAGATCGGGACAGGGGGCGAGCTACACCTTC. Its protein is CASSRSGQGASYTF. The chain uses TRBV27 and TRBJ1-2; 12 nucleotides align to TRBD1. Germline values: CDR1 MNHEY, CDR2 SMNVEV (reference sequence). The junction had 7 bases not matched to a gene; V was cut back by 5 bases and J by 9 bases. The CDR3 is 14 amino acids.